Described below is a single T cell receptor (beta chain) sequence and its context. Antigen unknown. The source of the sample is a study of CD8+CD57+ T cells in acquired aplastic anemia. Turning to the study itself: When averaged, DNA from sorted CD4+ and CD8+ cells came to around 3.1 ug.

Study findings and constraints: Common to patients and controls were twenty-nine CD8+ CDR3 sequences.

Before being chosen for sequencing, patients had shown CD8+CD57+ cell expansion by flow cytometry. All patients were therapy-naive when blood was sampled. Genomic DNA was employed as the template in profiling TCR beta VDJ and CDR3. TCRdb analysed the reads with MiXCR anew, one entry per CDR3 protein. This table has hundreds of thousands of distinct CDR3 sequences, more than 25% appearing once. Sequenced: sorted CD4+, CD8+, or CD8+CD57+ T cells (not recorded which) from PBMCs. The receptor comes from a human donor with aplastic anemia.

CDR3 DNA sequence: TGTGCCAGCAGTTACGGTTTGTGGGGCTACACCTTC. It translates to CASSYGLWGYTF. The chain combines TRBV6-2 or TRBV6-3 with TRBJ1-2; D gene ambiguous. V lost 2 bases to trimming and J lost 8 bases, with 9 bases between them. The germline CDR1 and CDR2 sequences are MNHEY and SVGEGT. The CDR3 loop spans 12 amino acids.